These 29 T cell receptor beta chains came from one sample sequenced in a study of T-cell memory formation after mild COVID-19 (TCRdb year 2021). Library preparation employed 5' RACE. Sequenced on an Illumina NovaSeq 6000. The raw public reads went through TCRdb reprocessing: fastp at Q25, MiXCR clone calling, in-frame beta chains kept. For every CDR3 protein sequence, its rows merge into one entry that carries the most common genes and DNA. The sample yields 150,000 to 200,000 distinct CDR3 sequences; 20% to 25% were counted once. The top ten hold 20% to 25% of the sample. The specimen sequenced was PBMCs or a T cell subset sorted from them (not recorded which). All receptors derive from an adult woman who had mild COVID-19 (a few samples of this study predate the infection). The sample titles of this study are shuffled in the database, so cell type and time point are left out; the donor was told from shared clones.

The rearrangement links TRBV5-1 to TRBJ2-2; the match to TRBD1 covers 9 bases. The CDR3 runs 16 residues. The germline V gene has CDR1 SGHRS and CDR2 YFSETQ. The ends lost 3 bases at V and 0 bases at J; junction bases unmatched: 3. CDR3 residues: CASSWGTGTNTGELFF. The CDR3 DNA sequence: TGCGCCAGCAGCTGGGGGACAGGGACGAACACCGGGGAGCTGTTTTTT.

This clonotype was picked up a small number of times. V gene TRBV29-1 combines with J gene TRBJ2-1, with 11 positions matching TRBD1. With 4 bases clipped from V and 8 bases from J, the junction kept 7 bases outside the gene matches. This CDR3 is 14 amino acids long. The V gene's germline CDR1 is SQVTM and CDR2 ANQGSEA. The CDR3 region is CSVVVGTGGYEQFF. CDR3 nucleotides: TGCAGCGTTGTTGTCGGGACAGGGGGGTATGAGCAGTTCTTC.

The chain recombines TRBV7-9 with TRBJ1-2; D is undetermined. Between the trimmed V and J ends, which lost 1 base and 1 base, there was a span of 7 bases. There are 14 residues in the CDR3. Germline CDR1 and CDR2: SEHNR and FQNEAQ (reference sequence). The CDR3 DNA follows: TGTGCCAGCAGCTTAGGGACGGATAACTATGGCTACACCTTC. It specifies CASSLGTDNYGYTF.

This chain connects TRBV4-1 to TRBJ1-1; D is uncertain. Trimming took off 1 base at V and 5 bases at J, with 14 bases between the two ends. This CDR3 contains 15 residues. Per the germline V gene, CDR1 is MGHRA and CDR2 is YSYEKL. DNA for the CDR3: TGCGCCAGCAGCCAAGTCTTGGGAACGTGGACTGAAGCTTTCTTT. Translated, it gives CASSQVLGTWTEAFF.

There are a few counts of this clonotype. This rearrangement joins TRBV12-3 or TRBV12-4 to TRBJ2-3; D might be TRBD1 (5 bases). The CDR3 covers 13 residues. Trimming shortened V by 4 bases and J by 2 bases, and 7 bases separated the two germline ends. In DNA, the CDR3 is TGTGCCAGCAGTTCAGGGCCCACAGATACGCAGTATTTT. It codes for CASSSGPTDTQYF.

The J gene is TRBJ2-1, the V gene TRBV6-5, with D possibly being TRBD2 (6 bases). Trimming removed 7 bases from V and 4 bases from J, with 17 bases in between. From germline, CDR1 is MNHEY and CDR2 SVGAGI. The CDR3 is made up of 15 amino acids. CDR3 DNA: TGTGCCAGCACTCCGGGGTCTAGCGCTTACAATGAGCAGTTCTTC. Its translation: CASTPGSSAYNEQFF.

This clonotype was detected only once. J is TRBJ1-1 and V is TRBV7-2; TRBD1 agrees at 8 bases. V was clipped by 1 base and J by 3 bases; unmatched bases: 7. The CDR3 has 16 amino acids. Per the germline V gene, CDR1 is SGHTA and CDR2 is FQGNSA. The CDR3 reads CASSLGWTGRDTEAFF. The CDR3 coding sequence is TGTGCCAGCAGCTTAGGATGGACAGGGCGTGACACTGAAGCTTTCTTT.

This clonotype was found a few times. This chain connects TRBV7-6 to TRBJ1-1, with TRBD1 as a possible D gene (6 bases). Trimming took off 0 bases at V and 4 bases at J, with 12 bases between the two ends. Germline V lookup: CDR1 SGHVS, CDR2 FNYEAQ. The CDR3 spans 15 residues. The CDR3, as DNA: TGTGCCAGCAGCTTAGCTGGGGGGGCCGGCACTGAAGCTTTCTTT. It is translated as CASSLAGGAGTEAFF.

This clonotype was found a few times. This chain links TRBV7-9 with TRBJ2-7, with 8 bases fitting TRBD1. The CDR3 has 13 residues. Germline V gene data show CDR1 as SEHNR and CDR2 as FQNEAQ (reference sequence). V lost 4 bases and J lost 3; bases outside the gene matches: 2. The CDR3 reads CASSWGQDYEQYF. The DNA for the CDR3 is TGTGCCAGCAGCTGGGGACAGGACTACGAGCAGTACTTC.

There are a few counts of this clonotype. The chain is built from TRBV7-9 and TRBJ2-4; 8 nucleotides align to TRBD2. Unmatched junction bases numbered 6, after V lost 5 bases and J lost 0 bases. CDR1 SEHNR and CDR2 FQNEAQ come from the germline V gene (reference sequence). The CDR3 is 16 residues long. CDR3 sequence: CASSPTSGLAKNIQYF. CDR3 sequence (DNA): TGTGCCAGCAGCCCCACTAGCGGATTAGCCAAAAACATTCAGTACTTC.

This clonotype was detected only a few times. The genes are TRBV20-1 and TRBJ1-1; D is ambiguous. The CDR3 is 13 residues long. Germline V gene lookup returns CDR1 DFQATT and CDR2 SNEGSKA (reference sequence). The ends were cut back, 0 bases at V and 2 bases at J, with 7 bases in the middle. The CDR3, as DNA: TGCAGTGCTAGAGACGGCTTAAACACTGAAGCTTTCTTT. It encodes CSARDGLNTEAFF.

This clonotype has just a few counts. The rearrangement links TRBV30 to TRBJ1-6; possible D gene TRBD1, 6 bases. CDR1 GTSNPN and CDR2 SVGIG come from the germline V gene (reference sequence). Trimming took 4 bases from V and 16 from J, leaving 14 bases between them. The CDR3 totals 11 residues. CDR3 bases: TGTGCCTGGACTCAACGGACAGTACTCCACTTT. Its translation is CAWTQRTVLHF.

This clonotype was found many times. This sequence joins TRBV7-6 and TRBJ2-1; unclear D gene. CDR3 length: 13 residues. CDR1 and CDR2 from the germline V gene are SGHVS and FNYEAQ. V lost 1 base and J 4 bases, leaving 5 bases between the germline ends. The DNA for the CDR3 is TGTGCCAGCAGCTTAGACGATTACAATGAGCAGTTCTTC. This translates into CASSLDDYNEQFF. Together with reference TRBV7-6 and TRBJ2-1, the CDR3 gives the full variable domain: GAGVSQSPRYKVTKRGQDVALRCDPISGHVSLYWYRQALGQGPEFLTYFNYEAQQDKSGLPNDRFSAERPEGSISTLTIQRTEQRDSAMYRCASSLDDYNEQFFGPGTRLTVL.

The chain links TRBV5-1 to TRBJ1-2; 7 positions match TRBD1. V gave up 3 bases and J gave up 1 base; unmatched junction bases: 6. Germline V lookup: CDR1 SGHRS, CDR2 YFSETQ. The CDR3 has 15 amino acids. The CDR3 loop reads CASSSRQGFNYGYTF. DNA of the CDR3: TGCGCCAGCAGCTCGCGACAGGGCTTTAACTATGGCTACACCTTC.

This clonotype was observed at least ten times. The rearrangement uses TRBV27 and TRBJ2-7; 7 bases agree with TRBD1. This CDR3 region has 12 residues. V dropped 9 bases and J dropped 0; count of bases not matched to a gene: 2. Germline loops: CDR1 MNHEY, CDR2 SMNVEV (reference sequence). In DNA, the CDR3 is TGTGCCAGTAGGGGGCCCTCCTACGAGCAGTACTTC. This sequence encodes CASRGPSYEQYF.

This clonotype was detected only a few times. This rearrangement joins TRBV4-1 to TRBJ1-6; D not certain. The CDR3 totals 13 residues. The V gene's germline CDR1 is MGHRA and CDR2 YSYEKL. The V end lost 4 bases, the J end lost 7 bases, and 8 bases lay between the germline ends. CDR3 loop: CASSPDGNSPLHF. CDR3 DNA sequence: TGCGCCAGCAGCCCGGACGGAAATTCACCCCTCCACTTT.

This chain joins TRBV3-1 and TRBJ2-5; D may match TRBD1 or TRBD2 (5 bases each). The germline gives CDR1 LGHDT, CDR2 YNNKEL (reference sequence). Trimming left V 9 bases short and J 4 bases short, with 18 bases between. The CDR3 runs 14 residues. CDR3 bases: TGTGCCAGTGGAGGTAGGGGAGAGGGAGAGACCCAGTACTTC. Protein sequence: CASGGRGEGETQYF.

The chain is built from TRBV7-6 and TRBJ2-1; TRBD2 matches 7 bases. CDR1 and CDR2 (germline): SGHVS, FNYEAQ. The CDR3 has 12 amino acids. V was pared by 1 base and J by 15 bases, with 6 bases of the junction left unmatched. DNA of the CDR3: TGTGCCAGCAGCTTAGATGGGGGGGGGACGTTCTTC. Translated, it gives CASSLDGGGTFF.

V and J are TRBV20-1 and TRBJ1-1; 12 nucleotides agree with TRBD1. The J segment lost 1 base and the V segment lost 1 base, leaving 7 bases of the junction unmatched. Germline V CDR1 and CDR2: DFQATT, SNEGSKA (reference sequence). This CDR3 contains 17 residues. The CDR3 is CSARGVWGQGANTEAFF. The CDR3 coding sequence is TGCAGTGCTAGAGGGGTGTGGGGACAGGGGGCGAACACTGAAGCTTTCTTT.

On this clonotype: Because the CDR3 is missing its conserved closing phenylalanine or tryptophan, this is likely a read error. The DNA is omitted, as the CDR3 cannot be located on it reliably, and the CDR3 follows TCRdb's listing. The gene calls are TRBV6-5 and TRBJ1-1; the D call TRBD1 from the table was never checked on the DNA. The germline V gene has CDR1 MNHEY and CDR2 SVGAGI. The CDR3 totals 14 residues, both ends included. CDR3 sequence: CASQLVPLTGNGSV.

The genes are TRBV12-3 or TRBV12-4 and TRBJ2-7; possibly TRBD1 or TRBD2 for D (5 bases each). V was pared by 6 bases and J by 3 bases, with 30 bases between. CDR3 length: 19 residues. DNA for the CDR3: TGTGCCAGCAGCCGCCAGGGACGGATCTTATCCATCTTCATCTACGAGCAGTACTTC. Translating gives CASSRQGRILSIFIYEQYF.

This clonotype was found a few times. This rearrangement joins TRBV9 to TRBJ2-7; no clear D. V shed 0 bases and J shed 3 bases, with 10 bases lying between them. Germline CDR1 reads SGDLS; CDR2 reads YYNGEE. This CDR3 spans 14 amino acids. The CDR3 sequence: CASSVEGNFYEQYF. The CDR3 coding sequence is TGTGCCAGCAGCGTAGAGGGTAATTTCTACGAGCAGTACTTC.

CDR3 residues: CASSVDRGAHSPLHF. The CDR3, as DNA: TGTGCCAGCAGCGTAGATCGGGGGGCTCATTCACCCCTCCACTTT. The chain carries TRBV9 and TRBJ1-6, with D possibly TRBD1 on 6 matching bases. The germline V gene encodes CDR1 SGDLS and CDR2 YYNGEE. The CDR3 runs to 15 residues. The germline V and J ends were trimmed by 0 bases and 8 bases, with 12 bases remaining between them.

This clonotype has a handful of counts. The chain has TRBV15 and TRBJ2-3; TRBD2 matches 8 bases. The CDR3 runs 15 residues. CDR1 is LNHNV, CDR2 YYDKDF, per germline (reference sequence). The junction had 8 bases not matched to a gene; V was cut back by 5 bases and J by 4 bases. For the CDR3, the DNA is TGTGCCACCAGCCCCAGCGGGAGTAGGGCAGATACGCAGTATTTT. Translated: CATSPSGSRADTQYF. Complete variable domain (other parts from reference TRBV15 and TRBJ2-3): DAMVIQNPRYQVTQFGKPVTLSCSQTLNHNVMYWYQQKSSQAPKLLFHYYDKDFNNEADTPDNFQSRRPNTSFCFLDIRSPGLGDTAMYLCATSPSGSRADTQYFGPGTRLTVL.

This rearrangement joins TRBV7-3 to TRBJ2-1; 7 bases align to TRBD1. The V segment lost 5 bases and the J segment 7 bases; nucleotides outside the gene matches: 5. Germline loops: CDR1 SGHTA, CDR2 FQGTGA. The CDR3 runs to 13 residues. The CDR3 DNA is TGTGCCAGCAGCGCATCCAGGGGGAATGAGCAGTTCTTC. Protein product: CASSASRGNEQFF. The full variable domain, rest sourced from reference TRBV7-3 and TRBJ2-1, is GAGVSQTPSNKVTEKGKYVELRCDPISGHTALYWYRQSLGQGPEFLIYFQGTGAADDSGLPNDRFFAVRPEGSVSTLKIQRTERGDSAVYLCASSASRGNEQFFGPGTRLTVL.

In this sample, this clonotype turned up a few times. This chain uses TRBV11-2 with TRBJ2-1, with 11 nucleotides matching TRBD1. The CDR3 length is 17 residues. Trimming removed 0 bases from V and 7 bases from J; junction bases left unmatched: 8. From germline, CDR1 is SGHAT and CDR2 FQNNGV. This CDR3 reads CASSLDLGQGAENEQFF. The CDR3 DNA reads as TGTGCCAGCAGCTTAGATCTAGGACAGGGGGCTGAAAATGAGCAGTTCTTC.

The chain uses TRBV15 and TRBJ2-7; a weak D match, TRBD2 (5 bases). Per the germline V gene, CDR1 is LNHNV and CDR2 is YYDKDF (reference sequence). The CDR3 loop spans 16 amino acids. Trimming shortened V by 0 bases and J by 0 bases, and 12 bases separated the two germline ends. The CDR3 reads CATSRDREGISYEQYF. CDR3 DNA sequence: TGTGCCACCAGCAGAGATCGAGAGGGTATCTCCTACGAGCAGTACTTC.

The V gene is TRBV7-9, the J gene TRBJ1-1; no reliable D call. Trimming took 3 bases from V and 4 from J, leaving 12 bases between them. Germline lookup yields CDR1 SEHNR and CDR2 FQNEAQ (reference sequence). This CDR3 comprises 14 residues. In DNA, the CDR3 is TGTGCCAGCAGCTTCGAGGGTTTGGGCACTGAAGCTTTCTTT. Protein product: CASSFEGLGTEAFF.

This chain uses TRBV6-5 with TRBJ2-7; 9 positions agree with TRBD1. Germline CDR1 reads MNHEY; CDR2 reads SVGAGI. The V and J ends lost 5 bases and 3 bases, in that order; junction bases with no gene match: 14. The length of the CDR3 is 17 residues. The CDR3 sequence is CASSPSPPGQGLYEQYF. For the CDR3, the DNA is TGTGCCAGCAGTCCATCCCCACCGGGACAGGGACTCTACGAGCAGTACTTC.